The following is a T cell receptor (beta chain) sequence with its context. Its target is not known. Other DNA sequences from this sample encode an identical CDR3 as well. The data are from a study of shared clonotypes between healthy human individuals. Once extracted for a subset, genomic DNA was divided evenly among several immunoSEQ plates. Sequencing used immunoSEQ multiplex PCR; TCRdb keeps in-frame clones, though not all of them. The profile shows roughly 2 million clones, about 94% of them singletons. The study, taken as a whole, reports: Shared clonotypes: about 5% naive CD4, around 4% naive CD8, roughly 2.2% memory CD4, approximately 0.37% memory CD8. The study found lower generation probabilities in non-shared clonotypes than in those shared by all four donors.

Terminally differentiated effector memory CD45RA+ cells were excluded by CCR7 positive selection of CD45RO-negative cells. The study drew its donors from healthy HIV-negative adults without recent acute infections or vaccinations. The receptor was derived from a man in his late teens or twenties in good health. Sequencing was done on a sample of naive CD8+ T cells sorted from blood.

The CDR3 DNA follows: TGCGCCAGCAGCCAACTGGACCGCAACTATGGCTACACCTTC. Its protein is CASSQLDRNYGYTF. This chain connects TRBV4-1 to TRBJ1-2; D is undetermined. The ends were cut back, 2 bases at V and 2 bases at J, with 9 bases in the middle. From germline, CDR1 is MGHRA and CDR2 YSYEKL. This CDR3 contains 14 residues.